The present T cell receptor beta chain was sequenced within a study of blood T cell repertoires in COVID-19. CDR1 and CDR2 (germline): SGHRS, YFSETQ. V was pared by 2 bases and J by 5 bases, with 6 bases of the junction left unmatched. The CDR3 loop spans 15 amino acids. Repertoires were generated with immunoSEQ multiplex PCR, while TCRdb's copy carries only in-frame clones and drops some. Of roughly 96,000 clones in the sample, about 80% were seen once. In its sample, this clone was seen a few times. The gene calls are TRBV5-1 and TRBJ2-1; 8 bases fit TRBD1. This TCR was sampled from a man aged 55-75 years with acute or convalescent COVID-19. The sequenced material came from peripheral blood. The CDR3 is CASSFGQGGNNEQFF. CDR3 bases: TGCGCCAGCAGCTTTGGACAGGGAGGCAACAATGAGCAGTTCTTC.